The 30 T cell receptor beta chains below were found in one sample sequenced in a study of shared clonotypes between healthy human individuals. TCRdb's copy holds only in-frame clones and misses some; the assay was immunoSEQ multiplex PCR. The data contain approximately 2.1 million clones, 85% to 95% of them singletons. What was sequenced was naive CD4+ T cells from PBMCs. Subset of the sample: CD45RA+ positively selected. These receptors all come from a man aged 18 to 29 in good health. Some clones in this sample may be carry-over from other donors' samples.

The J gene is TRBJ2-2, the V gene TRBV7-9, with D possibly TRBD2 on 6 matching bases. This CDR3 spans 15 amino acids. Germline V CDR1 and CDR2: SEHNR, FQNEAQ (reference sequence). Trimming took off 3 bases at V and 7 bases at J, with 15 bases between the two ends. The CDR3 spells CASSFGLAMDGELFF. DNA of the CDR3: TGTGCCAGCAGCTTCGGGCTAGCGATGGACGGGGAGCTGTTTTTT.

There are a few counts of this clone. The V and J genes are TRBV5-1 and TRBJ1-2; no clear D. Germline CDR1 reads SGHRS; CDR2 reads YFSETQ. This CDR3 contains 13 residues. The V end lost 0 bases, the J end lost 8 bases, and 11 bases lay between the germline ends. The CDR3 is CASSLENVSGYTF. The CDR3 DNA is TGCGCCAGCAGCTTGGAGAACGTTAGCGGCTACACCTTC.

The chain uses TRBV7-3 and TRBJ2-3, with TRBD2 identical over 7 bases. This CDR3 has 16 amino acids. Unmatched junction bases numbered 5, after V lost 2 bases and J lost 0 bases. Germline values: CDR1 SGHTA, CDR2 FQGTGA. CDR3 sequence: CASSLVVTSSTDTQYF. CDR3 bases: TGTGCCAGCAGCTTAGTGGTGACTAGCAGCACAGATACGCAGTATTTT.

The rearrangement uses TRBV5-1 and TRBJ2-2; maybe TRBD2 (5 bases). The length of the CDR3 is 17 residues. Germline CDR1 and CDR2: SGHRS and YFSETQ. The ends were cut back, 1 base at V and 1 base at J, with 14 bases in the middle. In DNA form, the CDR3 reads TGCGCCAGCAGCTTGATCCCCCTGGCGGGGAACACCGGGGAGCTGTTTTTT. It encodes CASSLIPLAGNTGELFF.

Note on this clone: The same CDR3 also results from other DNA sequences found in this sample. V is TRBV4-2 and J is TRBJ2-3, with 8 bases that match TRBD2. The V segment lost 1 base and the J segment 3 bases; nucleotides outside the gene matches: 9. CDR3 length: 17 amino acids. Germline CDR1 reads LGHNA; CDR2 reads YNFKEQ. The CDR3 sequence: CASSQGRTSGSTDTQYF. The CDR3 bases are TGTGCCAGCAGCCAAGGGCGTACAAGCGGGAGTACAGATACGCAGTATTTT.

The rearrangement links TRBV5-4 to TRBJ1-1, with D hard to call. V was pared by 1 base and J by 5 bases, with 9 bases between. CDR1 and CDR2 (germline): SGHNT, YYREEE (reference sequence). This CDR3 has 13 residues. The DNA of the CDR3 is TGTGCCAGCAGCTTGTCGGCGGGGACTGAAGCTTTCTTT. Protein product: CASSLSAGTEAFF.

This clone appeared a single time. The rearrangement links TRBV6-5 to TRBJ1-2; D remains unclear. The CDR3 totals 10 residues. The germline CDR1 and CDR2 sequences are MNHEY and SVGAGI. CDR3 loop: CGTKGYGYTF. Here the CDR3 DNA reads TGTGGTACCAAAGGCTATGGCTACACCTTC.

The CDR3 DNA sequence: TGCGCCAGCAGGACGTGGGGTCGGGGCGGGTACGAGCAGTACTTC. Translated: CASRTWGRGGYEQYF. The chain is built from TRBV5-1 and TRBJ2-7; D may match TRBD1 or TRBD2 (5 bases each). The CDR3 totals 15 residues. CDR1 and CDR2 from the germline V gene are SGHRS and YFSETQ. V was pared by 5 bases and J by 4 bases, with 19 bases between.

This sequence joins TRBV5-1 and TRBJ1-4, with D uncertain. The CDR3 consists of 14 residues. The ends were cut back, 1 base at V and 8 bases at J, with 12 bases in the middle. From germline, CDR1 is SGHRS and CDR2 YFSETQ. CDR3 in DNA: TGCGCCAGCAGCTTGTGGGGTGGGCGCGAAAAACTGTTTTTT. This gives the protein CASSLWGGREKLFF.

This chain joins TRBV18 and TRBJ2-7; 8 bases agree with TRBD2. Trimming took 4 bases from V and 5 from J; bases not matched to a gene: 7. Germline V gene data show CDR1 as KGHSH and CDR2 as LQKENI. The CDR3 sequence is 14 residues long. CDR3 in DNA: TGTGCCAGCTCACGGGAAGCGGGAGCCCACGAGCAGTACTTC. Protein product: CASSREAGAHEQYF.

The J gene is TRBJ2-1, the V gene TRBV7-2; 7 nucleotides align to TRBD1. V was pared by 5 bases and J by 4 bases, with 8 bases of the junction left unmatched. CDR3 length equals 15 residues. Germline V gene lookup returns CDR1 SGHTA and CDR2 FQGNSA. The CDR3 DNA reads TGTGCCAGCAGCCGGGGAGCAGGGGGTTACAATGAGCAGTTCTTC. Residues: CASSRGAGGYNEQFF.

Points on this clone: This same CDR3 is encoded by further DNA sequences in the sample. The chain recombines TRBV5-1 with TRBJ2-1, with a tentative D call TRBD2 (6 bases). Germline CDR1 and CDR2: SGHRS and YFSETQ. Deletions cut 4 bases from V and 7 bases from J, with 12 bases between. The CDR3 is 13 residues long. The CDR3 protein is CASSLLSGNEQFF. CDR3 DNA sequence: TGCGCCAGCAGCCTGCTTAGCGGAAATGAGCAGTTCTTC.

The CDR3 here is CASSPRTRATEAFF. CDR3 nucleotide sequence: TGTGCCAGCAGCCCGAGGACACGGGCCACTGAAGCTTTCTTT. The genes are TRBV9 and TRBJ1-1; a possible D gene is TRBD1 (5 bases). Germline CDR1 reads SGDLS; CDR2 reads YYNGEE. V was trimmed by 4 bases and J by 4 bases, leaving 14 bases between them. This CDR3 has 14 amino acids.

The chain recombines TRBV7-9 with TRBJ2-7, with 9 positions matching TRBD2. This CDR3 has 15 residues. Trimming at V came to 2 bases and at J to 6 bases, leaving 8 bases not matched to a gene. Germline V gene sequence: CDR1 SEHNR, CDR2 FQNEAQ (reference sequence). Written as DNA, the CDR3 is TGTGCCAGCAGCTTATATCTAGCGGGACCGATCGAGCAGTACTTC. The encoded protein is CASSLYLAGPIEQYF.

This chain connects TRBV29-1 to TRBJ2-5; the D gene could be TRBD1 or TRBD2 (5 bases each). Germline values: CDR1 SQVTM, CDR2 ANQGSEA. Trimming took 4 bases from V and 11 from J, leaving 17 bases between them. The CDR3 is 12 amino acids. CDR3 sequence: CSVVQGLGEQYF. CDR3 nucleotide sequence: TGCAGCGTTGTCCAAGGGCTGGGGGAGCAGTACTTC.

The chain recombines TRBV7-2 with TRBJ1-3; D call uncertain. The V end was cut by 4 bases, the J end by 1 base, with 8 bases between. From germline, CDR1 is SGHTA and CDR2 FQGNSA. The CDR3 is made up of 14 amino acids. CDR3 residues: CASSSRFSGNTIYF. The CDR3 nucleotides are TGTGCCAGCAGCTCCAGGTTTTCTGGAAACACCATATATTTT.

A single count supports this clone. V and J are TRBV6-4 and TRBJ1-5; D possibly corresponds to TRBD1 (6 bases). The CDR3 runs 14 residues. CDR1 and CDR2 (germline): MRHNA, SNTAGT. V lost 3 bases and J lost 7, with 13 bases in between. CDR3 protein: CASSEGHPGQPQHF. CDR3 in DNA: TGTGCCAGCAGTGAGGGACACCCGGGGCAGCCCCAGCATTTT.

This clone showed up just a few times. The V call is TRBV6-5, the J call TRBJ1-1, with D perhaps TRBD1 (5 bases). The length of the CDR3 is 13 residues. V lost 0 bases and J lost 7, with 9 bases in between. In germline, CDR1 is MNHEY, CDR2 SVGAGI. DNA for the CDR3: TGTGCCAGCAGTTACTCGACGGGGGTTGAAGCTTTCTTT. Encoded protein: CASSYSTGVEAFF.

This clone was detected once. This same CDR3 is encoded by further DNA sequences in the sample. V and J are TRBV7-3 and TRBJ2-7; the D gene is possibly TRBD1 (5 bases). This CDR3 is built from 13 residues. The V gene's germline CDR1 is SGHTA and CDR2 FQGTGA. V lost 0 bases and J lost 3, with 6 bases in between. The CDR3 nucleotides are TGTGCCAGCAGCTTAACTAGGGGCTACGAGCAGTACTTC. Translation: CASSLTRGYEQYF.

V is TRBV7-3 and J is TRBJ2-7, with a weak D call TRBD1 (5 bases). Germline assignment: CDR1 SGHTA and CDR2 FQGTGA. The CDR3 totals 13 residues. V lost 4 bases and J 5 bases, leaving 12 bases between the germline ends. CDR3 loop: CASSSTAFNEQYF. CDR3 in DNA: TGTGCCAGCAGCTCGACAGCGTTTAACGAGCAGTACTTC.

The rearrangement uses TRBV30 and TRBJ2-5; TRBD2 is a possible D gene (5 bases). Per the germline V gene, CDR1 is GTSNPN and CDR2 is SVGIG (reference sequence). Between the trimmed V and J ends, which lost 2 bases and 7 bases, there was a span of 11 bases. The CDR3 is 12 amino acids. The CDR3 region is CAWSPRAGTQYF. The CDR3 region has the DNA TGTGCCTGGAGTCCCCGCGCGGGGACCCAGTACTTC.

This rearrangement joins TRBV18 to TRBJ2-7; D uncertain. The CDR3 loop spans 14 amino acids. Germline V gives CDR1 KGHSH, CDR2 LQKENI. V dropped 6 bases and J dropped 0 bases, with 12 bases sitting between them. CDR3 nucleotides: TGTGCCAGCTCCCTGAGCTCGGTCTCCTACGAGCAGTACTTC. Protein: CASSLSSVSYEQYF. Based on the CDR3 plus reference TRBV18 and TRBJ2-7, the full variable domain is NAGVMQNPRHLVRRRGQEARLRCSPMKGHSHVYWYRQLPEEGLKFMVYLQKENIIDESGMPKERFSAEFPKEGPSILRIQQVVRGDSAAYFCASSLSSVSYEQYFGPGTRLTVT.

A note on this clone: Other DNA sequences in the sample encode the same CDR3. The genes are TRBV11-2 and TRBJ2-5; no firm D call. Trimming stripped 3 bases from V and 4 bases from J, with 3 bases between. Germline V gene sequence: CDR1 SGHAT, CDR2 FQNNGV. The CDR3 extends over 11 amino acids. CDR3 bases: TGTGCCAGCAGCTTCGCAGAGACCCAGTACTTC. This translates into CASSFAETQYF.

The J gene is TRBJ2-1, the V gene TRBV19, with D maybe TRBD2 (6 bases). V was trimmed by 5 bases and J by 3 bases, leaving 14 bases between them. The germline V gene has CDR1 LNHDA and CDR2 SQIVND (reference sequence). The CDR3 runs 15 residues. CDR3 in DNA: TGTGCCAGTAGTTCGGTCGGGGAGGTCTACAATGAGCAGTTCTTC. Translated: CASSSVGEVYNEQFF.

The chain carries TRBV28 and TRBJ2-3; tentative D call: TRBD1 (6 bases). CDR1 and CDR2 from the germline V gene are MDHEN and SYDVKM. There are 18 residues in the CDR3. Deletions cut 2 bases from V and 3 bases from J, with 21 bases between. CDR3 amino acids: CASSLGLTPGHGTDTQYF. In nucleotides, the CDR3 is TGTGCCAGCAGTTTAGGACTTACACCGGGACACGGAACAGATACGCAGTATTTT.

The count of this clone is one. The chain has TRBV30 and TRBJ1-4; D is unresolved. This CDR3 is 11 amino acids long. V gave up 2 bases and J gave up 7 bases, with 5 bases separating them. Per the germline V gene, CDR1 is GTSNPN and CDR2 is SVGIG (reference sequence). CDR3 in amino acids: CAWSPSEKLFF. The CDR3 DNA follows: TGTGCCTGGAGTCCGAGTGAAAAACTGTTTTTT.

The rearrangement uses TRBV11-2 and TRBJ2-7, with D uncertain. The CDR3 runs 12 residues. V gave up 7 bases and J gave up 6 bases, with 13 bases separating them. From germline, CDR1 is SGHAT and CDR2 FQNNGV. The CDR3 reads CASNQPPGEQYF. The CDR3 bases are TGTGCCAGCAACCAACCGCCGGGCGAGCAGTACTTC.

The rearrangement joins TRBV30 to TRBJ1-5, with D unclear. The germline V gene has CDR1 GTSNPN and CDR2 SVGIG (reference sequence). Trimming took 0 bases from V and 1 from J, leaving 13 bases between them. The CDR3 is 16 amino acids. The CDR3: CAWSVSRGTSNQPQHF. CDR3 DNA: TGTGCCTGGAGTGTATCTCGGGGAACGAGCAATCAGCCCCAGCATTTT.

The gene calls are TRBV15 and TRBJ2-1, with 9 nucleotides matching TRBD2. The germline gives CDR1 LNHNV, CDR2 YYDKDF (reference sequence). The CDR3 has 15 amino acids. V dropped 0 bases and J dropped 5; count of bases not matched to a gene: 2. This CDR3 is CATSRDPSGDNEQFF. CDR3 in DNA: TGTGCCACCAGCAGAGATCCTAGCGGGGACAATGAGCAGTTCTTC.

The gene calls are TRBV4-3 and TRBJ1-3; 7 bases match TRBD1. Germline CDR1 and CDR2: LGHNA and YSLEER. This CDR3 is built from 15 residues. With V trimmed by 4 bases and J by 2 bases, 5 bases remained unmatched. CDR3 protein: CASSPIGTAGNTIYF. In DNA form, the CDR3 reads TGCGCCAGCAGCCCGATAGGGACAGCTGGAAACACCATATATTTT.